The 6 T cell receptor beta chains listed next were all sequenced from one sample in a study of CXCR3-negative and CXCR3-positive naive CD8 T cells. Carrying UMI labels, the TRB cDNA libraries were prepared through 5' RACE. With the 5' RACE reads reprocessed, TCRdb shows one record per CDR3 protein and no DNA. In all, the sample yields some 41,000 distinct CDR3 sequences. Specimen: naive CXCR3- CD8+ T cells from blood. Subset indicated: CD45RO-CCR7+CD27+CD95- naive CD8+ T cells lacking CXCR3 (TNR3-). Source of these receptors: a human donor in good health. Some clones in this sample may be carry-over from other donors' samples.

The chain carries TRBV13 and TRBJ2-7. The length of the CDR3 is 15 residues. From germline, CDR1 is PRHDT and CDR2 FYEKMQ (reference sequence). The CDR3 loop is CASSSGQELSYEQYF. Full variable domain (missing parts from reference TRBV13 and TRBJ2-7): AAGVIQSPRHLIKEKRETATLKCYPIPRHDTVYWYQQGPGQDPQFLISFYEKMQSDKGSIPDRFSAQQFSDYHSELNMSSLELGDSALYFCASSSGQELSYEQYFGPGTRLTVT.

This chain uses TRBV29-1 with TRBJ2-1; TCRdb selects TRBD2, and the lack of DNA leaves this call unchecked. The CDR3 is 15 amino acids. Germline lookup yields CDR1 SQVTM and CDR2 ANQGSEA. The CDR3 is CSVEFAVRAYNEQFF.

The genes are TRBV29-1 and TRBJ2-1; TCRdb designates TRBD1, a call that cannot be tested without DNA. The CDR3 is 17 amino acids. Germline V gene sequence: CDR1 SQVTM, CDR2 ANQGSEA. CDR3 amino acids: CSVEDLGQGSHQNEQFF.

The chain carries TRBV7-3 and TRBJ1-1. The CDR3 length is 13 residues. CDR1 and CDR2 from the germline V gene are SGHTA and FQGTGA. CDR3: CASSLMLGREAFF.

The chain is built from TRBV7-2 and TRBJ2-7. The CDR3 loop spans 11 amino acids. Germline V gives CDR1 SGHTA, CDR2 FQGNSA. CDR3 loop: CASSWSYEQYF.

CDR3 protein: CASSPMTSGGGTDTQYF. This rearrangement joins TRBV28 to TRBJ2-3; without DNA, the TCRdb call of TRBD2 cannot be checked. The CDR3 is 17 amino acids. Germline loops: CDR1 MDHEN, CDR2 SYDVKM.